These 3 T cell receptor beta chains were all obtained from the same sample, sequenced in a study of CD8 T cells in Susac syndrome. Random hexamers were used to reverse transcribe the RNA input (about 0.5 to 1 ug). TCRdb passed the immunoSEQ multiplex PCR reads through MiXCR, listing each CDR3 protein once. The table includes 300,000 to 350,000 distinct CDR3 sequences, under 95% detected once. The source material was CD4+ T cells from PBMCs. These receptors were obtained from a human donor with multiple sclerosis.

This clonotype was seen only a few times. This sequence joins TRBV18 and TRBJ1-4; D uncertain. This CDR3 has 13 residues. The V gene lost 1 base and the J gene lost 5 bases, with 5 bases spanning the gap. Germline loops: CDR1 KGHSH, CDR2 LQKENI. The CDR3 region has the DNA TGTGCCAGCTCACCACAAAGGAATGAAAAACTGTTTTTT. Its translation is CASSPQRNEKLFF.

V and J are TRBV7-8 and TRBJ2-3, with 10 nucleotides matching TRBD2. CDR1 is SGHVS and CDR2 is FQNEAQ in the germline V gene. This CDR3 contains 16 residues. V trimming: 6 bases; J trimming: 5 bases; junction bases outside the gene matches: 11. As DNA, the CDR3 is TGTGCCAGCAGTCCGACCGGGCGGACTAGCGGAGATACGCAGTATTTT. Amino acids: CASSPTGRTSGDTQYF.

This clonotype appeared a single time. V is TRBV10-3 and J is TRBJ2-1; D possibly uses TRBD1 or TRBD2 (7 bases each). Germline CDR1 and CDR2: ENHRY and SYGVKD. CDR3 length equals 13 residues. Trimming pared 5 bases from V and 5 bases from J, leaving 10 bases between. The CDR3 DNA reads as TGTGCCATCAGTAGCGGGACAGACAATGAGCAGTTCTTC. Amino acids: CAISSGTDNEQFF.